This T cell receptor beta chain was captured by sequencing in a study of shared clonotypes between healthy human individuals. A word on this clone: Other nucleotide sequences from this sample produce the same CDR3.

The repertoire was sequenced with immunoSEQ multiplex PCR; TCRdb's copy has only in-frame clones and lacks some. The sample has approximately 2,300,000 clones, around 90% seen once; the top ten hold about 0.36%. The sequenced material came from naive CD4+ T cells from PBMCs. Subset here: CD45RA+ positively selected. The TCR comes from a man aged 18 to 30 in good health. Some clones in this sample may be carry-over from other donors' samples.

This CDR3 is CASSPGGLGSYEQYF. For the CDR3, the DNA is TGTGCCAGCAGTCCAGGGGGCCTAGGCTCCTACGAGCAGTACTTC. The chain is built from TRBV6-1 and TRBJ2-7; TRBD1 matches 8 bases. This CDR3 is 15 amino acids long. Trimming removed 5 bases from V and 0 bases from J; junction bases left unmatched: 6. CDR1 MNHNS and CDR2 SASEGT come from the germline V gene.